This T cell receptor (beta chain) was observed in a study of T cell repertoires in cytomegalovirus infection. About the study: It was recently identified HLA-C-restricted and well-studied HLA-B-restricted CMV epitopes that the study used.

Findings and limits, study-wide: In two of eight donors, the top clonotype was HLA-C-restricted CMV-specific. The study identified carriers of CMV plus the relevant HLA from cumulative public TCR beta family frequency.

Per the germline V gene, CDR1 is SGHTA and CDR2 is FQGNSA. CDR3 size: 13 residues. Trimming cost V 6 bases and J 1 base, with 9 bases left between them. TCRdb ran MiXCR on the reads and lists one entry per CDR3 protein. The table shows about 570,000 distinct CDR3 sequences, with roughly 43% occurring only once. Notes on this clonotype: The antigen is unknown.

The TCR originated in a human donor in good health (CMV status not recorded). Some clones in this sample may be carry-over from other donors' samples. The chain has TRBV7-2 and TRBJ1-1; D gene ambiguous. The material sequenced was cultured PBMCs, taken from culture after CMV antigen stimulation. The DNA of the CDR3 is TGTGCCAGCAGGTTAATAAGGAACACTGAAGCTTTCTTT. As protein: CASRLIRNTEAFF.